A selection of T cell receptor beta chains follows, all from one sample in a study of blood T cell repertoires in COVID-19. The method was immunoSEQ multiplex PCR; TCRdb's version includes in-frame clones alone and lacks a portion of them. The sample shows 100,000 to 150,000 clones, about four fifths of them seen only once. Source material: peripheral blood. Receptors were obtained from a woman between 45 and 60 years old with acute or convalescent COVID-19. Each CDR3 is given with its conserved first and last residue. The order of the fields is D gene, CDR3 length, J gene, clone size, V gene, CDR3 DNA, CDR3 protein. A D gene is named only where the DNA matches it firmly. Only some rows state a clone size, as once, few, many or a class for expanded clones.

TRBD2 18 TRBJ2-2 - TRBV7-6 TGTGCCAGCAGCCCCAGGCCCTTAAGCGGGAGCAACACCGGGGAGCTGTTTTTT CASSPRPLSGSNTGELFF
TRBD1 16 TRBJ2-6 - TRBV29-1 TGCAGCGTCCGCGGACAGGGGATGGCTGGGGCCAACGTCCTGACTTTC CSVRGQGMAGANVLTF
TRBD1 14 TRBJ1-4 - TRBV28 TGTGCCAGTTACACTGTTGACAGGGATGAAAAACTGTTTTTT CASYTVDRDEKLFF
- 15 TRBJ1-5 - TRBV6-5 TGTGCCAGCATGGACAGCCATTATAGCAATCAGCCCCAGCATTTT CASMDSHYSNQPQHF
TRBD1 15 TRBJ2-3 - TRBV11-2 TGTGCCAGCAGCCCCTGGACAGGGCCCACAGATACGCAGTATTTT CASSPWTGPTDTQYF
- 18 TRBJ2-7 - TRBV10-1 TGCGCCAGCAGTGAGTTAACTTGGCGGGGGCCTTGCTCCTACGAGCAGTACTTC CASSELTWRGPCSYEQYF
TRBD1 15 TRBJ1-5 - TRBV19 TGTGCCAGTAGTATTTACGGGACAGGGGGCCAGCCCCAGCATTTT CASSIYGTGGQPQHF
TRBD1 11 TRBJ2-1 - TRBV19 TGTGCCAGTAGTTATGACAGGGGGCAGTTCTTC CASSYDRGQFF
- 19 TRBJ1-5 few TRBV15 TGTGCCACCAGCAGAAGTAGCACAGGGAAAATTCAGGTGGATCAGCCCCAGCATTTT CATSRSSTGKIQVDQPQHF
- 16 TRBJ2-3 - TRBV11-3 TGTGCCAGCAGCAGTGAAGCAGGGGGGTTAACAGATACGCAGTATTTT CASSSEAGGLTDTQYF
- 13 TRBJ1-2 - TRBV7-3 TGTGCCAGCAGCTTCGGGGGATCGGATGGCTACACCTTC CASSFGGSDGYTF
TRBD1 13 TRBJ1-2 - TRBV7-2 TGTGCCAGCAGCCAGGACAGGGGTTATGGCTACACCTTC CASSQDRGYGYTF
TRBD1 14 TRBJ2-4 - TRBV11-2 TGTGCCAGCAGCTCTGGGACAGTTGGAAACATTCAGTACTTC CASSSGTVGNIQYF
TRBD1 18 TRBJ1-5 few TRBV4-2 TGTGCCAGCAGCCAAGATCCCAGGGGGGTAGGGGACAATCAGCCCCAGCATTTT CASSQDPRGVGDNQPQHF
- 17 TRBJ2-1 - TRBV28 TGTGCCAGCAGTCGGCGCCTCAGTGGGAGCTCCTACAATGAGCAGTTCTTC CASSRRLSGSSYNEQFF
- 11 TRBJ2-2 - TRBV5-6 TGTGCCAGCAGCTTGCTAGGGGAGCTGTTTTTT CASSLLGELFF
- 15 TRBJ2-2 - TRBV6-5 TGTGCCAGCAGTCCAAGGCAAACAACGGGCGGGGAGCTGTTTTTT CASSPRQTTGGELFF
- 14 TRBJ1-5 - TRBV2 TGTGCCAGCAGTTTTGACAGAACCAATCAGCCCCAGCATTTT CASSFDRTNQPQHF
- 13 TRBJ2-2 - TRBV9 TGTGCCAGCAGCGTAGGGGAGGCCGGGGAGCTGTTTTTT CASSVGEAGELFF
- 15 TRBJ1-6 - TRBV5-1 TGCGCCAGCAGCCCTCGGGGAGGGCACAATTCACCCCTCCACTTT CASSPRGGHNSPLHF
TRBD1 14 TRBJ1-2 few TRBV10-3 TGTGCCATCAGTGAGGGACAGGGGAACCATGGCTACACCTTC CAISEGQGNHGYTF
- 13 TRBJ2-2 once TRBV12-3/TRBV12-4 TGTGCCAGCAGCGAGCAAAACACCGGGGAGCTGTTTTTT CASSEQNTGELFF
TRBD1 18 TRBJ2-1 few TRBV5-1 TGCGCCAGCAGCTCCGGGGACAGCCAAGAAGCTGTCTACAATGAGCAGTTCTTC CASSSGDSQEAVYNEQFF
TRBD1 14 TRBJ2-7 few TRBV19 TGTGCCAGTAGGTTCCGGGACAGAACCTACGAGCAGTACTTC CASRFRDRTYEQYF
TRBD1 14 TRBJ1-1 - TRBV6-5 TGTGCCAGCAGGCAGGGGGCTGTAGTCACTGAAGCTTTCTTT CASRQGAVVTEAFF
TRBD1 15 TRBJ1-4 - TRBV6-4 TGTGCCAGCAGTGACTCGAGACAGGGAATTGAAAAACTGTTTTTT CASSDSRQGIEKLFF
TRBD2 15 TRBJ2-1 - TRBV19 TGTGCCAGTAGTCGGACTAGCTCAGGCTACAATGAGCAGTTCTTC CASSRTSSGYNEQFF
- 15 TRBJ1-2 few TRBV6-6 TGTGCCAGCAGTTACGAGACAGGAGCTAACTATGGCTACACCTTC CASSYETGANYGYTF
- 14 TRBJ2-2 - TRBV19 TGTGCCAGCCGGGTACAGGGATTGGGCGGGGAGCTGTTTTTT CASRVQGLGGELFF